The clone carrying this TCR beta chain has ten or more counts. Its antigen is currently unknown. An end of the junction does not agree with germline; a read error may underlie this. The data stem from a study of read filtering for tumor transcriptome and immune sequencing. The study's findings and limits: About 81.9% of IR-seq clonotypes had one read, totaling around 4% of reads; RNA-seq: approximately 75% and 45%.

From around 0.4 ug of RNA, a library with molecular barcoded alpha/delta and beta/gamma adaptors was made. TCRdb passed the reads through MiXCR, listing each CDR3 protein once. The repertoire holds more than 30,000 distinct CDR3 sequences, with roughly 15% as singletons. The sequence was obtained from a donor older than 35 with multiple myeloma. Sequencing used a population of CD138-negative cells sorted from bone marrow.

The CDR3 spells CSVRVSDQPQHF. The CDR3 nucleotides are TGCAGCGTGCGGGTTAGCGATCAGCCCCAGCATTTT. This rearrangement joins TRBV29-1 to TRBJ1-5; no definite D call. CDR3 length: 12 amino acids. CDR1 SQVTM and CDR2 ANQGSEA come from the germline V gene.